Below, one T cell receptor (beta chain) is given with its context. Under the authors' procedure: Amplified reference gene primers provided the basis for estimating nucleated cell counts. Generated by immunoSEQ multiplex PCR, the TCRdb table keeps only in-frame clones and is missing some. D and trimming were read from the DNA, whereas the V and J calls and clone size are those reported in that table. The table records 95,000 to 110,000 clones, over 70% of them present only once. The data were obtained in a study of blood T cell repertoires in COVID-19. Across the whole study: The samples span acute and convalescent COVID-19 from the United States, Italy and Spain.

The specimen sequenced was peripheral blood. This clonotype originated in a man in his fifties with acute or convalescent COVID-19.

CDR3 amino acids: CASSLGGRGLNEQFF. CDR3 DNA sequence: TGTGCCAGCAGTTTAGGCGGGAGGGGACTCAATGAGCAGTTCTTC. The chain links TRBV28 to TRBJ2-1; 9 bases are a match to TRBD2. CDR1 is MDHEN and CDR2 is SYDVKM in the germline V gene. Trimming cost V 2 bases and J 6 bases; bases outside gene matches: 5. The CDR3 consists of 15 residues.